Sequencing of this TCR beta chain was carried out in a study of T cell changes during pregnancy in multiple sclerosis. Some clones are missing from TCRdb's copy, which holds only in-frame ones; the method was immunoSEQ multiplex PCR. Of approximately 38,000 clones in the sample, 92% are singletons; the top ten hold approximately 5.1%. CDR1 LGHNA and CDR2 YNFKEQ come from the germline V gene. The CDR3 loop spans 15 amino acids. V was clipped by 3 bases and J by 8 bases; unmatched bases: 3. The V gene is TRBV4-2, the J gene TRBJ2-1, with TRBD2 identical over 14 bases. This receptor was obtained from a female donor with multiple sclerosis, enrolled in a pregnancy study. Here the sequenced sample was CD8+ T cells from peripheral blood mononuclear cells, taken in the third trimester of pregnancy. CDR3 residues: CASSHGTSGSDEQFF. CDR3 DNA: TGTGCCAGCAGCCACGGGACTAGCGGGAGTGATGAGCAGTTCTTC.